This T cell receptor (beta chain) was profiled in a study of neurological immune-mediated disorders. Unsorted libraries were generated from 2 million PBMCs held at -80 degrees C. The study's findings and limits: The authors found no clinical or MRI feature associated with the multiple sclerosis repertoire cluster. TCR clonal expansion peaked in HTLV-1-associated myelopathy patients and was lowest in multiple sclerosis patients.

TCRdb reprocessed the 5' RACE reads with MiXCR, giving one entry per CDR3 protein. The top ten clones hold less than 2.5% of a sample with about 62,000 distinct CDR3 sequences, less than 4% of them seen once. For this clonotype: Its antigen is unknown.

The specimen sequenced was PBMCs. This receptor was obtained from a woman aged 45-60 years with multiple sclerosis.

The CDR3 coding sequence is TGTGCCAGCAGCGTACATCAGTCGGGGATGGACTATGGCTACACCTTC. Its translation: CASSVHQSGMDYGYTF. The V and J genes are TRBV9 and TRBJ1-2, with D unresolved. The CDR3 runs 16 residues. Germline loops: CDR1 SGDLS, CDR2 YYNGEE. V was cut by 1 base and J by 3 bases, with 16 bases left in between. Based on the CDR3 plus reference TRBV9 and TRBJ1-2, the full variable domain is DSGVTQTPKHLITATGQRVTLRCSPRSGDLSVYWYQQSLDQGLQFLIQYYNGEERAKGNILERFSAQQFPDLHSELNLSSLELGDSALYFCASSVHQSGMDYGYTFGSGTRLTVV.